This TCR beta chain was found in a study of memory CD4+ T cells and cytomegalovirus serostatus. Trimming removed 1 base from V and 2 bases from J, with 3 bases in between. Germline V lookup: CDR1 MNHEY, CDR2 SMNVEV (reference sequence). The CDR3 has 14 amino acids. The sort gate was single viable CD3+CD4+CD8-CD45RO+ cells for memory CD4+ T cells. Data came from immunoSEQ multiplex PCR; TCRdb stores just in-frame clones and leaves some out. Of over 65,000 clones in the sample, approximately 84% were seen once. The chain recombines TRBV27 with TRBJ2-6, with D uncertain. The TCR comes from an adult in good health and CMV-seronegative. The specimen sequenced was memory CD4+ T cells from blood. Here the CDR3 DNA reads TGTGCCAGCAGTTTATTCGCTGGGGCCAACGTCCTGACTTTC. Translation: CASSLFAGANVLTF.